The sequence of this TCR beta chain was determined in a study of follicular helper T cells after annual influenza vaccination. Overall study context: Sampling occurred days 0, 7 and 28 after each influenza vaccination. For some subjects, blood spans the 2013-2014, 2014-2015 and 2015-2016 annual vaccinations.

This sample's time point: 2015-2016 season, 7 days after influenza vaccination. No donor had influenza vaccine in the prior 6 months; all lived in the community. Cells are cTfh (non-naive CD4+CXCR5+PD-1+), split by ICOS and CD38 into double-positive or double-negative. Trimming cost V 5 bases and J 0 bases; bases outside gene matches: 9. CDR1 SEHNR and CDR2 FQNEAQ come from the germline V gene (reference sequence). The CDR3 length is 17 residues. Libraries were prepared by immunoSEQ multiplex PCR; TCRdb keeps only in-frame clonotypes and omits some of them. Among about 5,600 clones listed, approximately 84% were seen once.

The V and J genes are TRBV7-9 and TRBJ2-1; TRBD1 matches 8 bases. This material consisted of CXCR5+ CD38- circulating T follicular helper cells from blood, taken 7 days after influenza vaccination. Subset in this sample: circulating Tfh, non-naive CD4+CXCR5+PD-1+ (ICOS+CD38+ or ICOS-CD38-). The sequence was obtained from an adult who received the influenza vaccine. The CDR3, as DNA: TGTGCCAGCAGCCCATCACAGGGGGGACGCTCCTACAATGAGCAGTTCTTC. Its translation is CASSPSQGGRSYNEQFF.